Described below is a single TCR beta chain sequence and its context. What it recognizes is unknown. This specimen comes from a study of T cells after yellow fever vaccination. Study-wide findings and caveats: Most primary-vaccination clones reappeared after the booster (about 95% CD4, 88% CD8).

TCRdb fed the 5' RACE reads into MiXCR, producing one record per CDR3 protein. The sample has 350,000 to 450,000 distinct CDR3 sequences; 18% are singletons. The V and J ends lost 5 bases and 12 bases respectively, with 23 bases between them. CDR3 length: 14 residues. The chain links TRBV12-3 or TRBV12-4 to TRBJ2-7; TRBD2 is a possible D gene (7 bases). This sequence originates from a man between 18 and 35 years old who received the YFV17D yellow fever vaccine. The sample in question was PBMCs, obtained before the yellow fever booster vaccination. CDR3 bases: TGTGCCAGCAGTCAAGGGGGGGTAGCGGGCCCGAGGTACTTC. Translating gives CASSQGGVAGPRYF.